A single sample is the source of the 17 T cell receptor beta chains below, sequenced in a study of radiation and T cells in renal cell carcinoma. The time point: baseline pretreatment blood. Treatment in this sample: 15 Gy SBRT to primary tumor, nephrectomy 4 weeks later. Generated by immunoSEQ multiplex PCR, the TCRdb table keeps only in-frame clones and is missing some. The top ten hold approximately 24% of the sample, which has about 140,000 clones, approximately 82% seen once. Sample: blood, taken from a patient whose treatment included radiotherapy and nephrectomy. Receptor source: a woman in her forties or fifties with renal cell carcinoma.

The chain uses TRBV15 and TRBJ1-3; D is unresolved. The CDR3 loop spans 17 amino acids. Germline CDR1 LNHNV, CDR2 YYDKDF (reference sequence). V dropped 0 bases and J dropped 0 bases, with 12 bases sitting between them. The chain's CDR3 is CATSRDREGDSGNTIYF. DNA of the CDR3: TGTGCCACCAGCAGAGATCGCGAGGGCGACTCTGGAAACACCATATATTTT.

The CDR3 is CASSSGTSGYNEQFF. The CDR3 coding sequence is TGTGCCAGCAGTTCCGGGACTAGCGGGTACAATGAGCAGTTCTTC. The V call is TRBV6-6, the J call TRBJ2-1, with 12 bases lining up with TRBD2. Unmatched junction bases numbered 2, after V lost 4 bases and J lost 4 bases. The CDR3 contains 15 residues. The V gene's germline CDR1 is MNHNY and CDR2 SVGAGI (reference sequence).

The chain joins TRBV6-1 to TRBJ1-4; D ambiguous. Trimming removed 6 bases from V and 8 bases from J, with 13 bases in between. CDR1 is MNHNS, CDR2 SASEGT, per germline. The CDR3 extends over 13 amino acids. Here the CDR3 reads CASRRPGYEKLFF. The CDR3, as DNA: TGTGCCAGCAGGCGGCCGGGGTACGAAAAACTGTTTTTT.

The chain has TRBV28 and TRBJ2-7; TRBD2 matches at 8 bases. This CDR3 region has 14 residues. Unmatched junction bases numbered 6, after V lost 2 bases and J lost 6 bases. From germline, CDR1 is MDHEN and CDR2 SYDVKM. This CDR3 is CASSLGGRLGEQYF. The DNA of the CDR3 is TGTGCCAGCAGTTTAGGCGGGAGGTTAGGCGAGCAGTACTTC.

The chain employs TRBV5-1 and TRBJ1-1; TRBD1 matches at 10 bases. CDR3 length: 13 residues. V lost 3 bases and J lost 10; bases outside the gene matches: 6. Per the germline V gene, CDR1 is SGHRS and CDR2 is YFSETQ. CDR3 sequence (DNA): TGCGCCAGCAGCTCGGGACAGGGGCTCGGAGCTTTCTTT. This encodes CASSSGQGLGAFF.

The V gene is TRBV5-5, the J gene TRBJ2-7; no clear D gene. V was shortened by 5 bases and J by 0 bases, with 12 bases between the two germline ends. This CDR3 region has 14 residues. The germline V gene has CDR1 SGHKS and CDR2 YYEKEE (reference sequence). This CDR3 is CASRGSASSYEQYF. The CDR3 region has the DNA TGTGCCAGCAGAGGTTCAGCCTCCTCCTACGAGCAGTACTTC.

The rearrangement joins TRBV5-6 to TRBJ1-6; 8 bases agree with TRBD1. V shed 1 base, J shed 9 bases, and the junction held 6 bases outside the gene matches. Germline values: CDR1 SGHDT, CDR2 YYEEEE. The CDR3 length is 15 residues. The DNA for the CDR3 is TGTGCCAGCAGCTTGCCACAGGGGGTCGGTTCACCCCTCCACTTT. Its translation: CASSLPQGVGSPLHF.

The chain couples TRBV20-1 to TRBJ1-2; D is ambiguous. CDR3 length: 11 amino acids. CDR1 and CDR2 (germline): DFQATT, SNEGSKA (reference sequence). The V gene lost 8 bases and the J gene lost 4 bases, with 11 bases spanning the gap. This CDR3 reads CSSQHPYGYTF. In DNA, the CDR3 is TGCAGTAGCCAGCACCCCTATGGCTACACCTTC.

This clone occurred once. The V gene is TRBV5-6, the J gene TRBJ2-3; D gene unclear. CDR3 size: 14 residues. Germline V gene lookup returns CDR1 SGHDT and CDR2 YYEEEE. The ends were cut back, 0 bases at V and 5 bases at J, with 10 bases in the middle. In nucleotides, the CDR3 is TGTGCCAGCAGCTTGGCTTCCAGGCAAGATACGCAGTATTTT. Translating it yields CASSLASRQDTQYF.

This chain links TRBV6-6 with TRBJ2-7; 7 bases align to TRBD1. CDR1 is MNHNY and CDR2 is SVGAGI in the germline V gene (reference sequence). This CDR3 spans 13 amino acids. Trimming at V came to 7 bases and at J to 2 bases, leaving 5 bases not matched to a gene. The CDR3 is CASTRTGPYEQYF. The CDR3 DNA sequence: TGTGCCAGCACAAGGACAGGCCCCTACGAGCAGTACTTC.

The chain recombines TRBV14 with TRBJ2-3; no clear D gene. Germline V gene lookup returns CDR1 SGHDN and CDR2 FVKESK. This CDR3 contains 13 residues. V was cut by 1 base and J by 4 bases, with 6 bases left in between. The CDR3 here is CASSQVGADTQYF. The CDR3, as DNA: TGTGCCAGCAGCCAAGTGGGCGCAGATACGCAGTATTTT.

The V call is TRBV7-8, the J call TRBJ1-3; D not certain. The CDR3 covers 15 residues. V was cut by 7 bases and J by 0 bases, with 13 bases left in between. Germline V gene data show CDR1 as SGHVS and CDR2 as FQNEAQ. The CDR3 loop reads CASTLSINSGNTIYF. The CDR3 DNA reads TGTGCCAGCACCCTTTCAATCAACTCTGGAAACACCATATATTTT.

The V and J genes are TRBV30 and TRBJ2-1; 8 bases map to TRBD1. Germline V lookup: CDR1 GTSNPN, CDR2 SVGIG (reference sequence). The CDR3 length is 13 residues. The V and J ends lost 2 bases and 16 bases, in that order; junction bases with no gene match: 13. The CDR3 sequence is CAWSRWGGTGLFF. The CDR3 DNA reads TGTGCCTGGAGTAGGTGGGGCGGGACAGGCCTTTTCTTC.

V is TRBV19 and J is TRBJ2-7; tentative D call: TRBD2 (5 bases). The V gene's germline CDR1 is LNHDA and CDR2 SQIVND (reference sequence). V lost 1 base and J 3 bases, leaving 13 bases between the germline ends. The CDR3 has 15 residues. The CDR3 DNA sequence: TGTGCCAGTAGTATAGCCATTATTCGGGGCTACGAGCAGTACTTC. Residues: CASSIAIIRGYEQYF.

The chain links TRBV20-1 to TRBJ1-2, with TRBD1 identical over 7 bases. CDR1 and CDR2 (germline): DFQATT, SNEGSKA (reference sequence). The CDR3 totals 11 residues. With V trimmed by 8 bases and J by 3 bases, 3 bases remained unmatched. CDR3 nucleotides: TGCAGTACTACAGGGGACTATGGCTACACCTTC. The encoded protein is CSTTGDYGYTF.

CDR3 in amino acids: CASSLELPNYGYTF. DNA for the CDR3: TGTGCCAGCAGCTTAGAGCTACCTAACTATGGCTACACCTTC. The rearrangement joins TRBV7-9 to TRBJ1-2; D uncertain. V was shortened by 1 base and J by 0 bases, with 6 bases between the two germline ends. This CDR3 comprises 14 residues. CDR1 is SEHNR and CDR2 is FQNEAQ in the germline V gene (reference sequence).

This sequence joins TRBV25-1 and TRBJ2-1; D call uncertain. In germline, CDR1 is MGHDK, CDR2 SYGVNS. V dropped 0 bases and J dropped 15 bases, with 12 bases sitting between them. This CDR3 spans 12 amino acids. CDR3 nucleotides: TGTGCCAGCAGTGAATATGAGCGTCGTCCGTTCTTC. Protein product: CASSEYERRPFF.